This record covers a single T cell receptor (beta chain). The junction differs from germline at one of its ends, possibly a read error. The CDR3 is 16 amino acids. Germline assignment: CDR1 SGHAT and CDR2 FQNNGV. The data are from a study of tumor and adjacent non-tumor tissue in lung cancer. The template was RNA from unsorted bulk tissue. A modified ARM-PCR protocol with three rounds of nested PCR amplified TCRbeta. Using its own MiXCR run on the multiplex PCR reads, TCRdb lists one record per CDR3 protein. The sample shows about 78,000 distinct CDR3 sequences, roughly 80% of them seen only once. The TCR originated in a woman aged 50 to 60 with non-small cell lung cancer. The gene calls are TRBV11-2 and TRBJ2-3, with 9 positions matching TRBD1. Sequencing was done on a sample of lung tumor tissue. CDR3 protein: CASIQQGAVRTDMQYF. The CDR3 bases are TGTGCCAGCATCCAACAGGGGGCTGTGAGGACGGATATGCAGTATTTT.